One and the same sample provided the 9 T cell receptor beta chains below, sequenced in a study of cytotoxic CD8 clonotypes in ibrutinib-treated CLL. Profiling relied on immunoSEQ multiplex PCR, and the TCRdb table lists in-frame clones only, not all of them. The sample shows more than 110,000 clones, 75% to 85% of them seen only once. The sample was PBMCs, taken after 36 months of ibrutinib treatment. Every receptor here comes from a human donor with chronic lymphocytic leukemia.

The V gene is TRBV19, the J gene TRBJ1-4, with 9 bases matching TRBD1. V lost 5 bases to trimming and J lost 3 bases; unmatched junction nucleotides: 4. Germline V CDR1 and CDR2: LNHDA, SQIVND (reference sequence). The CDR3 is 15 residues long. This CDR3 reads CASSYRGLPNEKLFF. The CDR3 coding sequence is TGTGCCAGTAGTTACAGGGGGCTGCCTAATGAAAAACTGTTTTTT.

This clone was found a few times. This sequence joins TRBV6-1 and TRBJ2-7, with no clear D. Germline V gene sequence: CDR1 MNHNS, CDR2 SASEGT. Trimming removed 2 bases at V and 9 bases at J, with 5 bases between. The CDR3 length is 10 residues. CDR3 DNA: TGTGCCAGCAGTGAAAGGCGGCAGTACTTC. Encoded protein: CASSERRQYF.

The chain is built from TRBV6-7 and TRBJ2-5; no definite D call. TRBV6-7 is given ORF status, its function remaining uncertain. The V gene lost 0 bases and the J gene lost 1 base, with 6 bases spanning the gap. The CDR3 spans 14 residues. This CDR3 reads CASSYSSTQETQYF. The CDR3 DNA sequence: TGTGCCAGCAGTTACTCGAGTACCCAAGAGACCCAGTACTTC.

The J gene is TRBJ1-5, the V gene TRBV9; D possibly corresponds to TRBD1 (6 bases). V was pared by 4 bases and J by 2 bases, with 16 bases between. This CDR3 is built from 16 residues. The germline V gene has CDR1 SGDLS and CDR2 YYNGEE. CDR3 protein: CASSLGVGTRNQPQHF. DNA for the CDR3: TGTGCCAGCAGCTTGGGGGTAGGGACACGCAATCAGCCCCAGCATTTT.

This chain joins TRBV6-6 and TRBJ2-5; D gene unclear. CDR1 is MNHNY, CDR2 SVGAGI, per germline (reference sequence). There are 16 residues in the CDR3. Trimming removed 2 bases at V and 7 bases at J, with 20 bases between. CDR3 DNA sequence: TGTGCCAGCAGTTACGGGTCAGATCGCCGCTCCGGGACCCAGTACTTC. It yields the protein CASSYGSDRRSGTQYF.

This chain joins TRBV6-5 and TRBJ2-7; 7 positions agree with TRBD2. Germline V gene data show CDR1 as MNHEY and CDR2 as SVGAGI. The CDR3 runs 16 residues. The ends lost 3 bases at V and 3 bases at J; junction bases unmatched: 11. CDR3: CASSYPSGDGNYEQYF. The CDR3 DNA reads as TGTGCCAGCAGTTATCCCAGCGGGGACGGAAACTACGAGCAGTACTTC.

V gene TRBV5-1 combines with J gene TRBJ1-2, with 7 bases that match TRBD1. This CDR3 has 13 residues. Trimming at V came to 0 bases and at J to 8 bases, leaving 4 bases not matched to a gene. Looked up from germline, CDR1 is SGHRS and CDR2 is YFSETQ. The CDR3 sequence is CASSLAGQSGYTF. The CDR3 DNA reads TGCGCCAGCAGCTTGGCGGGACAGTCCGGCTACACCTTC.

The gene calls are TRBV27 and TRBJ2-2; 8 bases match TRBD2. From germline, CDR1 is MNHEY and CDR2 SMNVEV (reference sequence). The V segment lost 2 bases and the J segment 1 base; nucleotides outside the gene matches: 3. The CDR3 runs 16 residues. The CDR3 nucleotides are TGTGCCAGCAGTTTACTACTAGCGGAGAACACCGGGGAGCTGTTTTTT. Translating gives CASSLLLAENTGELFF.

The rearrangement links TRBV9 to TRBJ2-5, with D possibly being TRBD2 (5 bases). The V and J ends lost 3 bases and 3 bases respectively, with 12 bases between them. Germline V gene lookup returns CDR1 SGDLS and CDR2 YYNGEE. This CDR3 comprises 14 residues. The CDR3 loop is CASSGLLLEETQYF. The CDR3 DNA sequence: TGTGCCAGCAGCGGACTATTACTGGAAGAGACCCAGTACTTC.